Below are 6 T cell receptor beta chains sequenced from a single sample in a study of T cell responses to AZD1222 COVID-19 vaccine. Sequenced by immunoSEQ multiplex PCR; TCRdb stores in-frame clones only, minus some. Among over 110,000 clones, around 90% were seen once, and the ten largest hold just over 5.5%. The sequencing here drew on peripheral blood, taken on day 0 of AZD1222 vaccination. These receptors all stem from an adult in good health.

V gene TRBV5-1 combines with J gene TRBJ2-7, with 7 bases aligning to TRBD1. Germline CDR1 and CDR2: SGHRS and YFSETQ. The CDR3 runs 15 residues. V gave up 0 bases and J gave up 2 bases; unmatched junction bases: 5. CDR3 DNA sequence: TGCGCCAGCAGCTTGGTGGGACAGAAAACCTACGAGCAGTACTTC. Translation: CASSLVGQKTYEQYF.

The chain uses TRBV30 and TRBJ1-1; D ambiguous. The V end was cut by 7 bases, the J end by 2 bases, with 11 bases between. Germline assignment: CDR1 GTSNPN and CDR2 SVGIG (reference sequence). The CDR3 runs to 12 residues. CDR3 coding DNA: TGTGCCTTCACGACCCCAAACACTGAAGCTTTCTTT. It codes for CAFTTPNTEAFF.

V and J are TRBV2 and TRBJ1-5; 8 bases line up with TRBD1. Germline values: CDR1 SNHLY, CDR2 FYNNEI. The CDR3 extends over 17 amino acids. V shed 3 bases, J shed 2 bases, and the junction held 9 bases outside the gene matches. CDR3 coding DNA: TGTGCCAGCAGTGACAGGGGGCTTGTAATGGGCAATCAGCCCCAGCATTTT. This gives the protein CASSDRGLVMGNQPQHF.

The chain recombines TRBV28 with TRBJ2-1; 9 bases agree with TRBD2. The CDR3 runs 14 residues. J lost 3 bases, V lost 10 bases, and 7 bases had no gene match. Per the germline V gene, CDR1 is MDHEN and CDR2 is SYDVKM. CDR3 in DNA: TGTGCCACAGAACTAGCGGGCCTCTACAATGAGCAGTTCTTC. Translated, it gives CATELAGLYNEQFF.

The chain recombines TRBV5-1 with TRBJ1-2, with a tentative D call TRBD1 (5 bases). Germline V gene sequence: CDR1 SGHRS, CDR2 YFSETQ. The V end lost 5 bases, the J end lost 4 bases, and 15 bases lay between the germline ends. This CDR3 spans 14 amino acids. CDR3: CASSPKTEAYGYTF. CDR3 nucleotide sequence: TGCGCCAGCAGTCCTAAGACAGAGGCCTATGGCTACACCTTC.

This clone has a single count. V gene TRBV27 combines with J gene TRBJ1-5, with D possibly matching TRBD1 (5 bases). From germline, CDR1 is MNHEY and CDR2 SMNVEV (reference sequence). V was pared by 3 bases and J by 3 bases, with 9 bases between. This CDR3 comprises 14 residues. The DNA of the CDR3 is TGTGCCAGCAGTTTTACAGGCTACAATCAGCCCCAGCATTTT. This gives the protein CASSFTGYNQPQHF.